Listed here is a single T cell receptor (beta chain). This sample is part of a study of blood T cell repertoires in COVID-19. Study at large: The analysed material was cDNA or gDNA that came from T cells, B-cell-depleted T cells, or PBMCs.

Repertoires were generated with immunoSEQ multiplex PCR, while TCRdb's copy carries only in-frame clones and drops some. This sample has more than 95,000 clones; roughly 85% occur once, and the top ten carry 27%. Sequencing was carried out using peripheral blood. This clonotype originated in a woman aged 80 or older with acute or convalescent COVID-19.

The CDR3 sequence is CASSLAGDQPQHF. CDR3 nucleotide sequence: TGCGCCAGCAGCTTGGCGGGGGATCAGCCCCAGCATTTT. The genes are TRBV5-1 and TRBJ1-5, with D perhaps TRBD1 (5 bases). Germline assignment: CDR1 SGHRS and CDR2 YFSETQ. This CDR3 is built from 13 residues. Trimming took 0 bases from V and 5 from J, leaving 6 bases between them.